This is a list of T cell receptor beta chains from one sample in a study of OX40 agonist ivuxolimab in advanced cancers. Only in-frame clones appear in the TCRdb table, and some are missing; sequencing was by immunoSEQ multiplex PCR. The sample holds about 76,000 clones, nearly 90% seen once. Sample: CD4+ or CD8+ T cells sorted from blood, taken in a trial of the OX40 agonist ivuxolimab. These receptors were collected from an adult with an advanced solid tumor such as melanoma, head and neck, liver or kidney cancer. CDR3s include the opening cysteine and the closing phenylalanine or tryptophan. Each record gives: V gene, clone size, D gene, J gene, CDR3 length, CDR3 protein, CDR3 DNA. The D gene is left open where the match is weak. Clone size is stated in some rows and not others, as once, few, many or a class when expanded.

>TRBV2|.|TRBD1|TRBJ2-7|14
CASVTPGGRSEQYF
TGTGCCAGCGTTACCCCAGGGGGACGAAGCGAGCAGTACTTC
>TRBV28|.|.|TRBJ1-1|16
CASTNGGEMMNTEAFF
TGTGCCAGCACCAATGGGGGAGAGATGATGAACACTGAAGCTTTCTTT
>TRBV28|.|.|TRBJ1-4|15
CASRLQGPLDEKLFF
TGTGCCAGCAGGCTCCAGGGGCCCCTGGATGAAAAACTGTTTTTT
>TRBV5-6|.|.|TRBJ1-4|16
CASTLAVDATNEKLFF
TGTGCCAGCACCTTGGCGGTGGACGCAACTAATGAAAAACTGTTTTTT
>TRBV28|.|.|TRBJ1-1|14
CASSPSRGFTEAFF
TGTGCCAGCAGTCCCTCCAGGGGATTCACTGAAGCTTTCTTT
>TRBV7-3|.|.|TRBJ2-2|14
CASSRSRGTGELFF
TGTGCCAGCAGCCGTAGCAGGGGCACCGGGGAGCTGTTTTTT
>TRBV28|once|.|TRBJ1-1|14
CASSPLSGNTEAFF
TGTGCCAGCTCCCCCCTCAGTGGGAACACTGAAGCTTTCTTT
>TRBV28|.|TRBD2|TRBJ2-3|15
CASRPIGGDTDTQYF
TGTGCCAGCAGGCCTATTGGGGGGGACACAGATACGCAGTATTTT
>TRBV6-4|.|.|TRBJ1-6|13
CASSDLPNSPLHF
TGTGCCAGCAGTGACTTGCCGAATTCACCCCTCCACTTT
>TRBV7-8|.|TRBD1|TRBJ2-3|15
CASSSGTGETDTQYF
TGTGCCAGCAGCTCCGGGACAGGGGAAACAGATACGCAGTATTTT
>TRBV25-1|.|TRBD2|TRBJ2-1|16
CASSELTSGGANEQFF
TGTGCCAGCAGTGAATTGACTAGCGGGGGGGCCAATGAGCAGTTCTTC
>TRBV10-2|.|TRBD1|TRBJ2-3|14
CASSGDRATDTQYF
TGCGCCAGTTCAGGTGACAGGGCGACAGATACGCAGTATTTT
>TRBV5-1|.|.|TRBJ2-1|15
CASSLTGQRLSEQFF
TGCGCCAGCAGCTTGACAGGACAGCGCCTAAGTGAGCAGTTCTTC
>TRBV2|.|TRBD2|TRBJ2-1|11
CASSERSGGLF
TGTGCCAGCAGTGAACGGAGCGGGGGTCTCTTC